The 15 T cell receptor beta chains below come from one sample, sequenced in a study of response to subunit inactivated influenza vaccine. Each CDR3 protein gets one entry after TCRdb re-called the RT-PCR reads with MiXCR. Of more than 150,000 distinct CDR3 sequences in the sample, about 10% are singletons; the top ten hold around 33%. The specimen comprised CD8+ T cells sorted from PBMCs, sampled roughly 24 months after vaccination. These receptors all stem from a man in his fifties or sixties who received an inactivated influenza vaccine.

The table lists this clonotype with many counts. The chain recombines TRBV5-1 with TRBJ2-7; D is undetermined. This CDR3 is built from 16 residues. CDR1 is SGHRS and CDR2 is YFSETQ in the germline V gene. Trimming took 0 bases from V and 3 from J, leaving 16 bases between them. The CDR3 sequence: CASSLAPIQVNYEQYF. CDR3 DNA: TGCGCCAGCAGCTTGGCCCCGATCCAGGTGAACTACGAGCAGTACTTC.

This clonotype occurred a few times. J is TRBJ2-7 and V is TRBV7-9; weak D call: TRBD2 (5 bases). Looked up from germline, CDR1 is SEHNR and CDR2 is FQNEAQ (reference sequence). CDR3 size: 13 residues. The V end was cut by 5 bases, the J end by 3 bases, with 11 bases between. The CDR3 spells CASSPPGYYEQYF. The CDR3 nucleotides are TGTGCCAGCAGCCCCCCGGGGTACTACGAGCAGTACTTC.

This clonotype came up a few times. This chain links TRBV19 with TRBJ2-1; 7 nucleotides line up with TRBD2. This CDR3 has 15 residues. Germline lookup yields CDR1 LNHDA and CDR2 SQIVND (reference sequence). J was trimmed by 5 bases and V by 4 bases; bases with no gene match: 8. The CDR3 DNA sequence: TGTGCCAGTAGTACCTTAGCGGGTGTCAACAATGAGCAGTTCTTC. Translated, it gives CASSTLAGVNNEQFF.

This chain connects TRBV2 to TRBJ2-3, with 7 bases that match TRBD1. With 5 bases clipped from V and 6 bases from J, the junction kept 14 bases outside the gene matches. Germline CDR1 is SNHLY and CDR2 is FYNNEI. The CDR3 is 16 amino acids. The CDR3 here is CASSPAETGILDTQYF. CDR3 in DNA: TGTGCCAGCAGTCCAGCCGAGACAGGGATCCTCGATACGCAGTATTTT.

This clonotype was counted ten times or more. The V call is TRBV7-6, the J call TRBJ2-7; a possible D gene is TRBD1 (5 bases). The CDR3 covers 13 residues. Trimming stripped 3 bases from V and 4 bases from J, with 10 bases between. Germline-derived CDR1 and CDR2 are SGHVS and FNYEAQ. The CDR3 DNA follows: TGTGCCAGCAGCTTGACAGAAACTTACGAGCAGTACTTC. This codes for CASSLTETYEQYF.

This clonotype has just a few counts. The chain employs TRBV27 and TRBJ2-1; D is unresolved. CDR3 length equals 13 residues. The germline V gene has CDR1 MNHEY and CDR2 SMNVEV (reference sequence). The germline V and J ends were trimmed by 5 bases and 5 bases, with 10 bases remaining between them. The CDR3 is CASSEDAHNEQFF. The CDR3 DNA reads TGTGCCAGCAGTGAGGACGCCCACAATGAGCAGTTCTTC.

The chain joins TRBV6-1 to TRBJ2-7, with 11 bases lining up with TRBD2. The germline CDR1 and CDR2 sequences are MNHNS and SASEGT. CDR3 size: 16 residues. The V segment lost 5 bases and the J segment 4 bases; nucleotides outside the gene matches: 10. CDR3 protein: CASSPLSLAGAYEQYF. The CDR3 DNA reads as TGTGCCAGCAGTCCTCTGTCACTAGCGGGAGCTTACGAGCAGTACTTC.

A few counts support this clonotype. The chain has TRBV29-1 and TRBJ2-1; the D gene is possibly TRBD2 (6 bases). V lost 2 bases to trimming and J lost 4 bases, with 12 bases between them. The CDR3 extends over 14 amino acids. Germline-derived CDR1 and CDR2 are SQVTM and ANQGSEA. The CDR3 loop reads CSVEISGVYNEQFF. The CDR3 nucleotides read TGCAGCGTTGAAATTAGCGGAGTTTACAATGAGCAGTTCTTC.

V is TRBV6-1 and J is TRBJ1-1; 7 nucleotides line up with TRBD1. This CDR3 comprises 12 residues. V was pared by 5 bases and J by 4 bases, with 1 base of the junction left unmatched. In germline, CDR1 is MNHNS, CDR2 SASEGT. The CDR3 loop is CASSSGGTEAFF. CDR3 nucleotides: TGTGCCAGCAGTTCAGGGGGCACTGAAGCTTTCTTT.

A few counts support this clonotype. This chain connects TRBV4-1 to TRBJ2-1, with D uncertain. The CDR3 covers 15 residues. Trimming stripped 2 bases from V and 0 bases from J, with 8 bases between. Germline CDR1 MGHRA, CDR2 YSYEKL. CDR3 bases: TGCGCCAGCAGCCAATGGGTAGGCTCCTACAATGAGCAGTTCTTC. Translated, it gives CASSQWVGSYNEQFF.

The chain employs TRBV30 and TRBJ1-1; unclear D gene. V was cut by 0 bases and J by 1 base, with 6 bases left in between. This CDR3 region has 13 residues. The germline V gene encodes CDR1 GTSNPN and CDR2 SVGIG (reference sequence). CDR3: CAWSVVSNTEAFF. Written as DNA, the CDR3 is TGTGCCTGGAGTGTGGTGTCGAACACTGAAGCTTTCTTT. The whole variable domain, remainder taken from reference TRBV30 and TRBJ1-1, is SQTIHQWPATLVQPVGSPLSLECTVEGTSNPNLYWYRQAAGRGLQLLFYSVGIGQISSEVPQNLSASRPQDRQFILSSKKLLLSDSGFYLCAWSVVSNTEAFFGQGTRLTVV.

V is TRBV11-2 and J is TRBJ2-7; 15 bases align to TRBD2. After removal of 3 bases from V and 6 bases from J, the junction contained 0 bases not matched to a gene. The CDR3 consists of 14 residues. Germline assignment: CDR1 SGHAT and CDR2 FQNNGV. The CDR3 region is CASSLGLAGGEQYF. The DNA for the CDR3 is TGTGCCAGCAGCTTGGGACTAGCGGGAGGCGAGCAGTACTTC.

This clonotype has only a few counts. The chain uses TRBV11-2 and TRBJ2-1; 8 bases agree with TRBD2. Germline V gene lookup returns CDR1 SGHAT and CDR2 FQNNGV. The CDR3 totals 15 residues. Trimming removed 11 bases from V and 9 bases from J; junction bases left unmatched: 18. The CDR3 bases are TGTGCCCAGCAGAACTCGGGTCTAGCGGGCGGTGAGCAGTTCTTC. It codes for CAQQNSGLAGGEQFF.

This clonotype was recorded at least ten times. The gene calls are TRBV29-1 and TRBJ2-1, with a possible D match to TRBD1 (6 bases). CDR3 size: 15 residues. Trimming left V 1 base short and J 0 bases short, with 10 bases between. Germline loops: CDR1 SQVTM, CDR2 ANQGSEA. CDR3 coding DNA: TGCAGCGTTGAAGGTGGACAGCACTCCTACAATGAGCAGTTCTTC. Its translation: CSVEGGQHSYNEQFF.

This clonotype was seen ten or more times. The V gene is TRBV24-1, the J gene TRBJ1-5, with 10 bases lining up with TRBD1. Germline CDR1 is KGHDR and CDR2 is SFDVKD. Losses at the gene ends were 0 bases for V and 9 bases for J; bases not matched to a gene: 1. The CDR3 sequence is 14 residues long. CDR3 sequence: CATSDLRTGGPQHF. CDR3 sequence (DNA): TGTGCCACCAGTGATTTGAGGACAGGGGGGCCCCAGCATTTT.